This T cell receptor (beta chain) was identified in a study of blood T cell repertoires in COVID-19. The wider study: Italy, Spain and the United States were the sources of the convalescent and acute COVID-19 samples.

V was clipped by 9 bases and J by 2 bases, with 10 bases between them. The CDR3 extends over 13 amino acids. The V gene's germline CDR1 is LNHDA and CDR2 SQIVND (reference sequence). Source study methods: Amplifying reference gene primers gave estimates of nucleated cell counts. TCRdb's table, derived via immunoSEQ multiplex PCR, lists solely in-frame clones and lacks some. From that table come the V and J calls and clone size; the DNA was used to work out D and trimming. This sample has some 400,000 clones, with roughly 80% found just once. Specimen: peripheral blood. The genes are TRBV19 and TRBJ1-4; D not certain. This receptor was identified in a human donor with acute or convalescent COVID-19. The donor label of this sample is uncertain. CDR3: CASRGETNEKLFF. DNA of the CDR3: TGTGCCAGCAGAGGAGAGACTAATGAAAAACTGTTTTTT.